This T cell receptor beta chain was sequenced in a study of blood T cell repertoires in COVID-19. The overall study: Collection of acute and convalescent COVID-19 samples took place in the United States, Italy and Spain. The cDNA or gDNA used as material had been derived from T cells, B-cell-depleted T cells, or PBMCs.

Per the germline V gene, CDR1 is SGHNT and CDR2 is YENEEA. V shed 1 base and J 3 bases; nucleotides not matched to a gene: 10. The CDR3 totals 18 residues. In the original workflow: Amplification of reference gene primers was used by the study to estimate nucleated cell counts. This table comes from immunoSEQ multiplex PCR, and its TCRdb copy is limited to in-frame clones, with some not included. V and J calls and clone size follow that table, whereas D and trimming were derived from the DNA. Found here are 110,000 or so clones, over 65% of them singletons; the top ten hold 8.1%. This sequence joins TRBV11-3 and TRBJ2-3; the match to TRBD2 covers 10 bases. The TCR originated in a woman in her 40s with acute or convalescent COVID-19. Sequencing input: peripheral blood. For the CDR3, the DNA is TGTGCCAGCAGCTTAGGTGGACTAGCGGCTTCCGGGACAGATACGCAGTATTTT. It specifies CASSLGGLAASGTDTQYF.